One and the same sample provided the 27 T cell receptor beta chains below, sequenced in a study of blood T cell repertoires in COVID-19. The table came from immunoSEQ multiplex PCR; TCRdb's copy has only in-frame clones and leaves some out. The table shows about 480,000 clones, with roughly nine tenths occurring only once. Sequenced input: peripheral blood. The origin of the receptors is a man aged 18 to 35 with COVID-19, enrolled during active disease.

This clone appeared a few times. The chain combines TRBV5-1 with TRBJ1-1; possibly TRBD1 for D (5 bases). V shed 4 bases and J shed 0 bases, with 10 bases lying between them. CDR1 SGHRS and CDR2 YFSETQ come from the germline V gene. The CDR3 runs to 14 residues. The CDR3 DNA is TGCGCCAGCAGCCGCGGGACGGTGAACACTGAAGCTTTCTTT. It encodes CASSRGTVNTEAFF.

The V call is TRBV7-6, the J call TRBJ2-5; TRBD1 matches at 8 bases. The length of the CDR3 is 14 residues. Germline V gene data show CDR1 as SGHVS and CDR2 as FNYEAQ. V trimming: 5 bases; J trimming: 4 bases; junction bases outside the gene matches: 6. CDR3: CASSTGQGRETQYF. CDR3 bases: TGTGCCAGCAGCACCGGACAGGGACGAGAGACCCAGTACTTC.

This chain uses TRBV15 with TRBJ2-5; a possible D gene is TRBD2 (5 bases). The V end was cut by 0 bases, the J end by 1 base, with 6 bases between. The CDR3 is 14 amino acids. Looked up from germline, CDR1 is LNHNV and CDR2 is YYDKDF (reference sequence). CDR3 coding DNA: TGTGCCACCAGCAGAGACACTAGCCAAGAGACCCAGTACTTC. Protein product: CATSRDTSQETQYF.

V is TRBV29-1 and J is TRBJ2-1, with 14 bases aligning to TRBD2. This CDR3 is built from 12 residues. Germline trimming cut 7 bases from V and 13 bases from J; bases unmatched to any gene: 6. CDR1 and CDR2 (germline): SQVTM, ANQGSEA. The CDR3 coding sequence is TGCAGCGCGACTAGCGGGGGGGCCGGACAGTTCTTC. This translates into CSATSGGAGQFF.

J is TRBJ1-6 and V is TRBV5-1; 8 nucleotides match TRBD1. Germline values: CDR1 SGHRS, CDR2 YFSETQ. The CDR3 sequence is 16 residues long. The junction had 8 bases not matched to a gene; V was cut back by 2 bases and J by 7 bases. CDR3 amino acids: CASSLRAGGENSPLHF. In DNA form, the CDR3 reads TGCGCCAGCAGCTTACGCGCAGGGGGCGAAAATTCACCCCTCCACTTT.

The rearrangement links TRBV5-1 to TRBJ1-4; no clear D. V gave up 0 bases and J gave up 4 bases, with 7 bases separating them. Per the germline V gene, CDR1 is SGHRS and CDR2 is YFSETQ. This CDR3 is 14 amino acids long. The CDR3 protein is CASSLGTNNEKLFF. The CDR3 DNA reads as TGCGCCAGCAGCTTGGGCACAAATAATGAAAAACTGTTTTTT.

CDR3 in amino acids: CASRSGEGFSYNEQFF. In nucleotides, the CDR3 is TGCGCCAGCAGATCTGGGGAGGGGTTCTCCTACAATGAGCAGTTCTTC. The chain couples TRBV5-1 to TRBJ2-1, with 7 bases aligning to TRBD2. V shed 5 bases, J shed 0 bases, and the junction held 8 bases outside the gene matches. The V gene's germline CDR1 is SGHRS and CDR2 YFSETQ. CDR3 size: 16 residues.

The chain has TRBV7-6 and TRBJ2-5; perhaps TRBD2 as D (5 bases). Germline values: CDR1 SGHVS, CDR2 FNYEAQ. This CDR3 comprises 14 residues. V lost 2 bases to trimming and J lost 5 bases, with 12 bases between them. The CDR3 is CASSLWQRRETQYF. In nucleotides, the CDR3 is TGTGCCAGCAGCTTATGGCAGCGGAGGGAGACCCAGTACTTC.

The chain carries TRBV5-6 and TRBJ2-4; 7 bases line up with TRBD1. CDR3 length: 16 residues. Germline V CDR1 and CDR2: SGHDT, YYEEEE. Germline trimming cut 4 bases from V and 1 base from J; bases unmatched to any gene: 8. The CDR3 sequence is CASSTGDRVAKNIQYF. The CDR3 nucleotides are TGTGCCAGCAGCACGGGTGACAGGGTTGCCAAAAACATTCAGTACTTC.

The V call is TRBV18, the J call TRBJ1-5, with a weak D call TRBD1 (6 bases). Germline CDR1 reads KGHSH; CDR2 reads LQKENI. V lost 3 bases to trimming and J lost 7 bases, with 13 bases between them. The CDR3 spans 14 residues. CDR3 protein: CASSPDSSGQPQHF. The CDR3 DNA reads as TGTGCCAGCTCACCGGACAGCTCGGGGCAGCCCCAGCATTTT.

The V call is TRBV7-9, the J call TRBJ1-5; unclear D gene. Germline V CDR1 and CDR2: SEHNR, FQNEAQ (reference sequence). The V end was cut by 6 bases, the J end by 7 bases, with 10 bases between. The CDR3 loop spans 12 amino acids. CDR3 amino acids: CASSAGSQPQHF. The CDR3 coding sequence is TGTGCCAGCAGTGCAGGTTCCCAGCCCCAGCATTTT.

This clone was recorded once. This chain uses TRBV6-5 with TRBJ1-1; D unresolved. CDR3 size: 11 residues. The V and J ends lost 11 bases and 3 bases respectively, with 10 bases between them. Germline CDR1 is MNHEY and CDR2 is SVGAGI. In nucleotides, the CDR3 is TGTGCCTCCGGGTGGTACACTGAAGCTTTCTTT. Translation: CASGWYTEAFF.

This clone was observed a single time. The chain recombines TRBV2 with TRBJ2-7; TRBD2 matches 10 bases. Losses at the gene ends were 4 bases for V and 7 bases for J; bases not matched to a gene: 7. The length of the CDR3 is 14 residues. The germline CDR1 and CDR2 sequences are SNHLY and FYNNEI. As DNA, the CDR3 is TGTGCCAGCAGTGTCAGCCTAGCGGGGGTAGAGCAGTACTTC. It is translated as CASSVSLAGVEQYF.

The CDR3 DNA sequence: TGTGCCAGCAGTGACACCCCGAGATCTGGGGCCAACGTCCTGACTTTC. Residues: CASSDTPRSGANVLTF. This chain joins TRBV6-2 or TRBV6-3 and TRBJ2-6; no firm D call. The CDR3 runs to 16 residues. Trimming cost V 5 bases and J 1 base, with 12 bases left between them. The germline V gene encodes CDR1 MNHEY and CDR2 SVGEGT.

The V and J genes are TRBV29-1 and TRBJ2-3, with D maybe TRBD1 (5 bases). Germline CDR1 is SQVTM and CDR2 is ANQGSEA. The CDR3 contains 16 residues. The V gene lost 0 bases and the J gene lost 0 bases, with 13 bases spanning the gap. In DNA form, the CDR3 reads TGCAGCGTTGAAGATAGCAGGGTCGCTAGCACAGATACGCAGTATTTT. Translation gives CSVEDSRVASTDTQYF.

This chain joins TRBV28 and TRBJ1-5, with no clear D. The germline V gene encodes CDR1 MDHEN and CDR2 SYDVKM. The CDR3 covers 14 residues. Trimming cost V 8 bases and J 0 bases, with 11 bases left between them. This CDR3 is CASGPSPSNQPQHF. DNA for the CDR3: TGTGCCAGCGGCCCCTCCCCTAGCAATCAGCCCCAGCATTTT.

V and J are TRBV14 and TRBJ2-3, with 11 nucleotides matching TRBD1. Germline values: CDR1 SGHDN, CDR2 FVKESK. The CDR3 runs 16 residues. V gave up 4 bases and J gave up 3 bases; unmatched junction bases: 6. The CDR3 loop reads CASSPGQGGRTDTQYF. The CDR3 DNA follows: TGTGCCAGCAGCCCGGGACAGGGGGGTAGAACAGATACGCAGTATTTT. The full variable domain, its missing parts supplied by reference TRBV14 and TRBJ2-3, is EAGVTQFPSHSVIEKGQTVTLRCDPISGHDNLYWYRRVMGKEIKFLLHFVKESKQDESGMPNNRFLAERTGGTYSTLKVQPAELEDSGVYFCASSPGQGGRTDTQYFGPGTRLTVL.

This chain uses TRBV19 with TRBJ1-5, with D tentatively TRBD1 (5 bases). Deletions cut 8 bases from V and 7 bases from J, with 18 bases between. Germline V lookup: CDR1 LNHDA, CDR2 SQIVND (reference sequence). The CDR3 extends over 14 amino acids. The CDR3 region has the DNA TGTGCCAGTCGCGTTGGGGGAGGGAACCAGCCCCAGCATTTT. As protein: CASRVGGGNQPQHF.

This chain links TRBV24-1 with TRBJ2-3, with 8 bases that match TRBD2. Unmatched junction bases numbered 6, after V lost 3 bases and J lost 5 bases. Germline V gives CDR1 KGHDR, CDR2 SFDVKD. This CDR3 contains 15 residues. This chain's CDR3 is CATSDRGGGGDTQYF. The CDR3 coding sequence is TGTGCCACCAGTGATCGGGGGGGTGGAGGAGATACGCAGTATTTT.

The chain joins TRBV2 to TRBJ2-5, with D uncertain. The CDR3 is 13 residues long. CDR1 and CDR2 from the germline V gene are SNHLY and FYNNEI. V lost 5 bases and J lost 8, with 15 bases in between. CDR3 sequence reads: CASSYDPRSTQYF. The CDR3 DNA sequence: TGTGCCAGCAGTTACGACCCGAGGAGTACCCAGTACTTC. Combining the CDR3 with reference TRBV2 and TRBJ2-5 gives the whole variable domain EPEVTQTPSHQVTQMGQEVILRCVPISNHLYFYWYRQILGQKVEFLVSFYNNEISEKSEIFDDQFSVERPDGSNFTLKIRSTKLEDSAMYFCASSYDPRSTQYFGPGTRLLVL.

This chain connects TRBV7-9 to TRBJ2-1, with 13 bases aligning to TRBD2. Germline CDR1 and CDR2: SEHNR and FQNEAQ (reference sequence). After removal of 5 bases from V and 6 bases from J, the junction contained 4 bases not matched to a gene. CDR3 size: 15 residues. In nucleotides, the CDR3 is TGTGCCAGCAGCCCGGGACTAGCGGGGACCAATGAGCAGTTCTTC. This translates into CASSPGLAGTNEQFF.

The genes are TRBV19 and TRBJ2-1; 10 bases are shared with TRBD2. Trimming took 6 bases from V and 8 from J; bases not matched to a gene: 10. The CDR3 extends over 15 amino acids. Germline CDR1 is LNHDA and CDR2 is SQIVND (reference sequence). CDR3 in DNA: TGTGCCAGTAGAAAAAGCGGGGGGGCTATGGATGAGCAGTTCTTC. Protein: CASRKSGGAMDEQFF.

This clone was observed a single time. The chain links TRBV19 to TRBJ2-1, with TRBD2 identical over 8 bases. After removal of 4 bases from V and 0 bases from J, the junction contained 8 bases not matched to a gene. Germline values: CDR1 LNHDA, CDR2 SQIVND (reference sequence). CDR3 length equals 17 residues. The CDR3 protein is CASSSIQRGSSYNEQFF. CDR3 DNA sequence: TGTGCCAGTAGTAGTATCCAGCGGGGGAGCTCCTACAATGAGCAGTTCTTC. The whole variable domain, remainder taken from reference TRBV19 and TRBJ2-1, is DGGITQSPKYLFRKEGQNVTLSCEQNLNHDAMYWYRQDPGQGLRLIYYSQIVNDFQKGDIAEGYSVSREKKESFPLTVTSAQKNPTAFYLCASSSIQRGSSYNEQFFGPGTRLTVL.

The chain has TRBV4-2 and TRBJ1-3; 9 nucleotides align to TRBD1. The ends lost 1 base at V and 1 base at J; junction bases unmatched: 2. Germline loops: CDR1 LGHNA, CDR2 YNFKEQ. This CDR3 comprises 16 residues. CDR3 amino acids: CASSQGTGASGNTIYF. Written as DNA, the CDR3 is TGTGCCAGCAGCCAAGGGACAGGGGCGTCTGGAAACACCATATATTTT.

The chain recombines TRBV14 with TRBJ2-7; unclear D gene. The CDR3 spans 12 residues. Germline V gene lookup returns CDR1 SGHDN and CDR2 FVKESK. Deletions cut 1 base from V and 2 bases from J, with 3 bases between. In nucleotides, the CDR3 is TGTGCCAGCAGCCAAGGGCCCTACGAGCAGTACTTC. This translates into CASSQGPYEQYF.

This chain links TRBV25-1 with TRBJ1-3; D remains ambiguous. Germline CDR1 MGHDK, CDR2 SYGVNS. Trimming took off 7 bases at V and 4 bases at J, with 14 bases between the two ends. The CDR3 is 14 residues long. This CDR3 reads CASIEHPPGNTIYF. The CDR3 DNA sequence: TGTGCCAGCATCGAACATCCTCCAGGAAACACCATATATTTT.

The chain links TRBV7-3 to TRBJ1-5, with unresolved D. This CDR3 is built from 18 residues. Germline CDR1 and CDR2: SGHTA and FQGTGA. The V end was cut by 5 bases, the J end by 7 bases, with 27 bases between. CDR3 region: CASSVPNKWRVVRQPQHF. The DNA for the CDR3 is TGTGCCAGCAGCGTACCAAATAAATGGCGGGTCGTCAGGCAGCCCCAGCATTTT.